This is a list of T cell receptor beta chains from one sample in a study of T cell responses to AZD1222 COVID-19 vaccine. TCRdb keeps only in-frame clones here, not all; method: immunoSEQ multiplex PCR. The sample lists about 130,000 clones, around nine tenths occurring once. This sample comprised peripheral blood, obtained 28 days after the second AZD1222 dose. The receptors were gathered from an adult who received the AZD1222 COVID-19 vaccine. Both conserved end residues are part of each CDR3. The order of the fields is J gene, V gene, CDR3 protein.

J: TRBJ1-2; V: TRBV19; CDR3: CASSIDAGLGYTF
J: TRBJ2-2; V: TRBV27; CDR3: CASSLSNTGELFF
J: TRBJ2-3; V: TRBV19; CDR3: CASSLRPTSTDTQYF
J: TRBJ2-4; V: TRBV11-3; CDR3: CASSPGWVAKNIQYF
J: TRBJ1-2; V: TRBV30; CDR3: CAWSIQGLNYGYTF
J: TRBJ1-3; V: TRBV11-2; CDR3: CASSPGTGSGNTIYF
J: TRBJ1-3; V: TRBV19; CDR3: CASSIWGYSGNTIYF
J: TRBJ2-1; V: TRBV6-4; CDR3: CATALEREANEQFF
J: TRBJ2-5; V: TRBV3-1/TRBV3-2; CDR3: CASSQELAEETQYF
J: TRBJ1-1; V: TRBV18; CDR3: CASSPRVRGVNTEAFF
J: TRBJ1-2; V: TRBV27; CDR3: CASSLQGRGGYTF
J: TRBJ1-2; V: TRBV20-1; CDR3: CSATGNGYTF
J: TRBJ2-3; V: TRBV2; CDR3: CASSGATPSTDTQYF
J: TRBJ2-3; V: TRBV7-2; CDR3: CASSLGLAVTDTQYF
J: TRBJ1-3; V: TRBV9; CDR3: CASSATGKGTPSGNTIYF
J: TRBJ2-3; V: TRBV6-1; CDR3: CASSAETSGGNTDTQYF
J: TRBJ2-7; V: TRBV12-3/TRBV12-4; CDR3: CASSKNYEQYF
J: TRBJ1-2; V: TRBV30; CDR3: CAWNSLDGGGYTF
J: TRBJ1-2; V: TRBV28; CDR3: CASGLKTGGSAGYGYTF
J: TRBJ2-7; V: TRBV6-5; CDR3: CASNEQGRDYEQYF
J: TRBJ2-1; V: TRBV7-3; CDR3: CASSFAGGQNEQFF
J: TRBJ2-3; V: TRBV29-1; CDR3: CSVELAGTDTQYF
J: TRBJ1-5; V: TRBV30; CDR3: CAWSDRASNQPQHF
J: TRBJ2-1; V: TRBV4-3; CDR3: CASSQDPSGPYNEQFF
J: TRBJ1-5; V: TRBV3-1/TRBV3-2; CDR3: CASSQDMVQPQHF
J: TRBJ1-3; V: TRBV18; CDR3: CASSPSGESGNTIYF
J: TRBJ1-4; V: TRBV9; CDR3: CASSVGWTNNNEKLFF
J: TRBJ1-2; V: TRBV7-6; CDR3: CASSLGTGGTDYGYTF